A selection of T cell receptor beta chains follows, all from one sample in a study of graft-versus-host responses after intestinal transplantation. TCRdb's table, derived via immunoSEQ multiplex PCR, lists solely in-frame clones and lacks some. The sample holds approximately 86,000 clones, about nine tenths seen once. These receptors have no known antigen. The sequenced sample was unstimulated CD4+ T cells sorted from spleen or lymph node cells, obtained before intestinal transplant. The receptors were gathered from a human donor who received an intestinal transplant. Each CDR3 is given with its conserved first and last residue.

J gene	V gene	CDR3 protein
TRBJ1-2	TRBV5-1	CASSSSQGRDGYTF
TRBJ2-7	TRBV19	CASSIAGGSSYEQYF
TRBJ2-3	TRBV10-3	CAIGLAATDTQYF
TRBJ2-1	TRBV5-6	CASSQGTGRFQFF
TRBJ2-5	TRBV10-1	CASSEEISGGKETQYF
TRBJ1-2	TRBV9	CASSVGGLGDYGYTF
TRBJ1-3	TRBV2	CASRTGISGNTIYF
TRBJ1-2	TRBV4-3	CASSPLGTAEPHGYTF
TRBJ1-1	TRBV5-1	CASSTQENTEAFF
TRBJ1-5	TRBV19	CASSMGGLQPQHF
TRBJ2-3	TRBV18	CASSQRGLYLDTQYF
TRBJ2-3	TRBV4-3	CASSQGAGDTQYF
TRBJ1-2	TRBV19	CASSIGLATFYGYTF
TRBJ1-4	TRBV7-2	CASSLRGGGRTEKLFF
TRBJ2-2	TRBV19	CASSDRGNTGELFF
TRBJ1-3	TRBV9	CASSVGGDHNPLSGNTIYF
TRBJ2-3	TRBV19	CASSPERAGLAGGPTSRTDTQYF
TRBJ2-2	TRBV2	CASSLRGSGELFF
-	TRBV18	CASSKGQGTYEQYF
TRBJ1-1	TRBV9	CASSVTTDMNTEAFF
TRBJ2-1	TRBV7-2	CASSSPGYNEQFF
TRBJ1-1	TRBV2	CASSVEEAAEAFF
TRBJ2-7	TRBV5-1	CASSFGTGGLYEQYF
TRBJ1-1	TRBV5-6	CASSFQGLGLWTEAFF
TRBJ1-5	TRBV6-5	CASSTDRGSNQPQHF
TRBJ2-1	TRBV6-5	CASSYRNEQFF
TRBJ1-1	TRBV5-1	CASSVLRSTEAFF
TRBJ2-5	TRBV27	CASSPGLAFQETQYF
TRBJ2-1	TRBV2	CASGGLSNEQFF
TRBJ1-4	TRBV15	CATSNQALGIEKLFF